These T cell receptor beta chains were read from a single sample in a study of T cells in Graves' hyperthyroidism and ophthalmopathy. TCRdb reprocessed the multiplex PCR reads via MiXCR and lists one record per CDR3 protein. The sample holds 370,000 or so distinct CDR3 sequences, around 25% seen once. Sequencing input: blood. The receptors were sampled from a man aged 45 to 65 with Graves' hyperthyroidism. The CDR3 runs from the conserved cysteine through the conserved F or W. Each record gives: J gene, D gene, clone size, V gene, CDR3 protein, CDR3 DNA. A D gene is named only where the DNA matches it firmly. Clone size, where shown, is once, few, many, or a class for clones that have expanded.

TRBJ2-5	-	many	TRBV18	CASSPRETQYF	TGTGCCAGCAGCCCCCGTGAGACCCAGTACTTC
TRBJ1-1	TRBD1	many	TRBV11-3	CASSPRTGGNTEAFF	TGTGCCAGCAGCCCGCGGACAGGGGGGAACACTGAAGCTTTCTTT
TRBJ2-5	-	many	TRBV28	CASRLMGQETQYF	TGTGCCAGCAGACTGATGGGGCAAGAGACCCAGTACTTC
TRBJ2-7	-	few	TRBV20-1	CSAHIAGAEQYF	TGCAGTGCCCACATCGCAGGGGCCGAGCAGTACTTC
TRBJ1-1	-	many	TRBV27	CASSVKLRAPGTEAFF	TGTGCCAGCAGCGTAAAACTCAGGGCCCCGGGGACTGAAGCTTTCTTT
TRBJ1-5	-	-	TRBV3-1	CASSQDFARQPQHF	TGTGCCAGCAGCCAAGATTTCGCGCGGCAGCCCCAGCATTTT
TRBJ2-7	TRBD1	many	TRBV2	CASSSGTGFHEQYF	TGTGCCAGCAGTTCCGGGACAGGGTTCCACGAGCAGTACTTC
TRBJ2-3	-	many	TRBV12-3/TRBV12-4	CASSLRSGAGTQYF	TGTGCCAGCAGTTTACGTTCTGGGGCGGGTACGCAGTATTTT
TRBJ2-3	TRBD2	few	TRBV30	CASRRGRVTDTQYF	TGTGCCTCGCGGCGCGGGAGGGTTACAGATACGCAGTATTTT
TRBJ1-5	-	few	TRBV16	CASSQQAYSNQPQHF	TGTGCCAGCAGCCAACAGGCTTATAGCAATCAGCCCCAGCATTTT
TRBJ1-1	-	-	TRBV7-3	CASSLMPTVNTEAFF	TGTGCCAGCAGCTTAATGCCGACAGTGAACACTGAAGCTTTCTTT
TRBJ2-4	-	-	TRBV20-1	CSAYPQGLYIQYF	TGCAGTGCTTATCCACAGGGCTTATACATTCAGTACTTC
TRBJ2-1	TRBD2	-	TRBV5-4	CASSHSGRGLNEQFF	TGTGCCAGCAGCCATAGCGGGAGGGGTCTCAATGAGCAGTTCTTC
TRBJ1-1	-	few	TRBV25-1	CASSEYPMGTEAFF	TGTGCCAGCAGTGAGTACCCCATGGGAACTGAAGCTTTCTTT
TRBJ1-2	TRBD1	few	TRBV3-1	CASSQGGTAYGYTF	TGTGCCAGCAGCCAAGGTGGGACAGCCTATGGCTACACCTTC
TRBJ1-6	-	few	TRBV5-1	CASSSTGDGANSPLHF	TGCGCCAGCAGTTCCACCGGGGACGGGGCCAATTCACCCCTCCACTTT
TRBJ2-1	-	-	TRBV5-5	CASRGGYNEQFF	TGCGCCAGCAGGGGGGGGTACAATGAGCAGTTCTTC
TRBJ2-5	-	-	TRBV19	CASSRKQGGETQYF	TGTGCCAGTAGTAGGAAACAGGGAGGAGAGACCCAGTACTTC
TRBJ1-1	-	-	TRBV10-1	CASRKRTEAFF	TGCGCCAGCAGAAAAAGGACTGAAGCTTTCTTT
TRBJ2-1	TRBD2	few	TRBV27	CASSLRTSRYNEQFF	TGTGCCAGCAGTCTCAGGACTAGCCGGTACAATGAGCAGTTCTTC
TRBJ2-1	-	-	TRBV12-3/TRBV12-4	CASSPRYSNEQFF	TGTGCCAGCAGTCCCCGCTACAGCAATGAGCAGTTCTTC
TRBJ2-1	TRBD1	many	TRBV7-2	CASSLVLGQGMNEQFF	TGTGCCAGCAGCTTAGTTTTAGGACAGGGCATGAATGAGCAGTTCTTC
TRBJ2-1	TRBD2	-	TRBV5-1	CASSETGLAGGGSNEQFF	TGCGCCAGCAGCGAGACCGGACTAGCGGGAGGGGGGTCCAATGAGCAGTTCTTC
TRBJ1-2	-	few	TRBV2	CASSQQEYGYTF	TGTGCCAGCAGTCAACAGGAGTACGGCTACACCTTC
TRBJ2-1	-	-	TRBV29-1	CSVDREGSEQFF	TGCAGCGTTGACAGGGAAGGAAGTGAGCAGTTCTTC
TRBJ2-2	TRBD2	-	TRBV25-1	CASSDTAGGPPGELFF	TGTGCCAGCAGTGATACAGCGGGGGGACCCCCCGGGGAGCTGTTTTTT
TRBJ2-4	TRBD2	many	TRBV28	CASSLALAGGSRAKNIQYF	TGTGCCAGCAGTTTGGCGCTAGCGGGAGGGTCGAGGGCCAAAAACATTCAGTACTTC
TRBJ2-1	-	many	TRBV28	CATSGVNEQFF	TGTGCCACCTCGGGGGTCAATGAGCAGTTCTTC